These T cell receptor beta chains were read from a single sample in a study of blood T cell repertoires in COVID-19. The method was immunoSEQ multiplex PCR; TCRdb's version includes in-frame clones alone and lacks a portion of them. This sample has over 150,000 clones, with roughly 84% found just once. The material sequenced was peripheral blood. The receptors stem from a woman aged 60-70 years with acute or convalescent COVID-19. The CDR3 runs from the conserved cysteine through the conserved F or W. D genes are given only for firm matches. Clone size is stated in some rows and not others, as once, few, many or a class when expanded.

cdr3_nt: TGTGCCAGTAGTGCCGGCGACAGGGCTCGGGTAAAGACCCAGTACTTC
cdr3_aa: CASSAGDRARVKTQYF
d_call: TRBD1
v_call: TRBV19
clone_size: .
j_call: TRBJ2-5

cdr3_nt: TGTGCCAGCAGTTCCACTAACTATGGCTACACCTTC
cdr3_aa: CASSSTNYGYTF
d_call: .
v_call: TRBV28
clone_size: .
j_call: TRBJ1-2

cdr3_nt: TGTGCCAGCAGTTTATGGGCAGGGAATAATGAAAAACTGTTTTTT
cdr3_aa: CASSLWAGNNEKLFF
d_call: .
v_call: TRBV28
clone_size: .
j_call: TRBJ1-4

cdr3_nt: TGCGCCAGCAGCTTGAGACAGGAAAACAATGAGCAGTTCTTC
cdr3_aa: CASSLRQENNEQFF
d_call: .
v_call: TRBV5-1
clone_size: .
j_call: TRBJ2-1

cdr3_nt: TGTGCCAGCAGTTGGGGACTCACCAACACCGGGGAGCTGTTTTTT
cdr3_aa: CASSWGLTNTGELFF
d_call: .
v_call: TRBV11-2
clone_size: .
j_call: TRBJ2-2

cdr3_nt: TGTGCCATCAGTCCCGGGACAGGGAGCTTCGGAAACACCATATATTTT
cdr3_aa: CAISPGTGSFGNTIYF
d_call: TRBD1
v_call: TRBV10-3
clone_size: .
j_call: TRBJ1-3

cdr3_nt: TGTGCCAGCAGCTCCGGACAGAACGGGTATTTCTCTGGAAACACCATATATTTT
cdr3_aa: CASSSGQNGYFSGNTIYF
d_call: .
v_call: TRBV7-6
clone_size: .
j_call: TRBJ1-3

cdr3_nt: TGCGCCAGCAGCAGGGGGACTAGCGAAGGAGAGACCCAGTACTTC
cdr3_aa: CASSRGTSEGETQYF
d_call: TRBD2
v_call: TRBV5-1
clone_size: .
j_call: TRBJ2-5

cdr3_nt: TGTGCCAGCAGCTTAGTAACGGGACAGGGCCTCTTCTCTGGAAACACCATATATTTT
cdr3_aa: CASSLVTGQGLFSGNTIYF
d_call: TRBD1
v_call: TRBV7-2
clone_size: .
j_call: TRBJ1-3

cdr3_nt: TGTGCCAGCAGCCAGTTTGCCACCGGACTACAAAACACCGGGGAGCTGTTTTTT
cdr3_aa: CASSQFATGLQNTGELFF
d_call: .
v_call: TRBV3-1/TRBV3-2
clone_size: .
j_call: TRBJ2-2

cdr3_nt: TGTGCCAGCAGCTTAGAGGTTCTAGGTTCCTACGAGCAGTACTTC
cdr3_aa: CASSLEVLGSYEQYF
d_call: .
v_call: TRBV7-2
clone_size: .
j_call: TRBJ2-7

cdr3_nt: TGTGCCAGCAGCGGCGGCGACAGGGGGCGAACCGGGGAGCTGTTTTTT
cdr3_aa: CASSGGDRGRTGELFF
d_call: TRBD1
v_call: TRBV5-4
clone_size: .
j_call: TRBJ2-2

cdr3_nt: TGCAGCGTTGGGGTCGGGTCGTTACTAAATGGCTACACCTTC
cdr3_aa: CSVGVGSLLNGYTF
d_call: .
v_call: TRBV29-1
clone_size: .
j_call: TRBJ1-2

cdr3_nt: TGTGCCAGCAGCTTAGAGGCTAGCGGGGTTCTTCGCTCCTACGAGCAGTACTTC
cdr3_aa: CASSLEASGVLRSYEQYF
d_call: TRBD2
v_call: TRBV11-2
clone_size: once
j_call: TRBJ2-7

cdr3_nt: TGTGCCAGCAGCGTCGGGACAGGGGGCTCCTACGAGCAGTACTTC
cdr3_aa: CASSVGTGGSYEQYF
d_call: TRBD1
v_call: TRBV7-2
clone_size: .
j_call: TRBJ2-7

cdr3_nt: TGTGCCAGCAGCTTAGGGGACAGGGTGGTAGCTGAAGCTTTCTTT
cdr3_aa: CASSLGDRVVAEAFF
d_call: TRBD1
v_call: TRBV13
clone_size: .
j_call: TRBJ1-1

cdr3_nt: TGTGCCAGTAGTATAGATCTCGGACTAGCGGGGGGACCCAGGGGAGATACGCAGTATTTT
cdr3_aa: CASSIDLGLAGGPRGDTQYF
d_call: TRBD2
v_call: TRBV19
clone_size: .
j_call: TRBJ2-3

cdr3_nt: TGTGCCAGCAGCCCGGGACTAGCGGGGAGCCGAACAGATACGCAGTATTTT
cdr3_aa: CASSPGLAGSRTDTQYF
d_call: TRBD2
v_call: TRBV7-9
clone_size: .
j_call: TRBJ2-3

cdr3_nt: TGTGCCAGTAGTATAAGGGACAGAGGCAATCAGCCCCAGCATTTT
cdr3_aa: CASSIRDRGNQPQHF
d_call: TRBD1
v_call: TRBV19
clone_size: .
j_call: TRBJ1-5

cdr3_nt: TGTGCCAGCGGGGGTGACGGGACTAGCACAGATACGCAGTATTTT
cdr3_aa: CASGGDGTSTDTQYF
d_call: .
v_call: TRBV5-4
clone_size: .
j_call: TRBJ2-3

cdr3_nt: TGTGCCAGCAGTCAGACTCAGAACACTGAAGCTTTCTTT
cdr3_aa: CASSQTQNTEAFF
d_call: .
v_call: TRBV6-5
clone_size: .
j_call: TRBJ1-1

cdr3_nt: TGCAGCGTTGAAGCGAGAGGGAACGGCGAAAAACTGTTTTTT
cdr3_aa: CSVEARGNGEKLFF
d_call: .
v_call: TRBV29-1
clone_size: .
j_call: TRBJ1-4

cdr3_nt: TGTGCCAGTGGTGGGACAGGCCAAGAGACCCAGTACTTC
cdr3_aa: CASGGTGQETQYF
d_call: TRBD1
v_call: TRBV19
clone_size: .
j_call: TRBJ2-5

cdr3_nt: TGTGCCAGCAGCGTGAGCGGGGGGGCCGGAGAGACCCAGTACTTC
cdr3_aa: CASSVSGGAGETQYF
d_call: TRBD2
v_call: TRBV11-2
clone_size: .
j_call: TRBJ2-5

cdr3_nt: TGCGCCAGCAGCTTTTGGAGGGGCGCGGGGGAGCTGTTTTTT
cdr3_aa: CASSFWRGAGELFF
d_call: .
v_call: TRBV5-1
clone_size: few
j_call: TRBJ2-2

cdr3_nt: TGTGCCAGCAGCTTAGAACCCCTAGCAACAGATACGCAGTATTTT
cdr3_aa: CASSLEPLATDTQYF
d_call: .
v_call: TRBV7-9
clone_size: .
j_call: TRBJ2-3

cdr3_nt: TGTGCCAGCAGTTACGGTCCGACAGGCCCCCAAGGGACCCAGTACTTC
cdr3_aa: CASSYGPTGPQGTQYF
d_call: .
v_call: TRBV6-5
clone_size: .
j_call: TRBJ2-5

cdr3_nt: TGTGCCAGCACCCCCTGGGTTGGGCGTGATACGCAGTATTTT
cdr3_aa: CASTPWVGRDTQYF
d_call: .
v_call: TRBV6-5
clone_size: .
j_call: TRBJ2-3

cdr3_nt: TGTGCCAGCACGGGGGGGGGCCGTACAGGCGAGCAGTTCTTC
cdr3_aa: CASTGGGRTGEQFF
d_call: TRBD2
v_call: TRBV28
clone_size: .
j_call: TRBJ2-1

cdr3_nt: TGTGTCAGCAGACCCGGGACAGGGGTAGGGTCCTACGAGCAGTACTTC
cdr3_aa: CVSRPGTGVGSYEQYF
d_call: TRBD1
v_call: TRBV27
clone_size: .
j_call: TRBJ2-7

cdr3_nt: TGTGCCAGCAGCTCTGCCAGGGGTGGAGAGACCCAGTACTTC
cdr3_aa: CASSSARGGETQYF
d_call: .
v_call: TRBV5-6
clone_size: .
j_call: TRBJ2-5

cdr3_nt: TGTGCCAGCGCTTCGGTTTCTACTGGGGCCAACGTCCTGACTTTC
cdr3_aa: CASASVSTGANVLTF
d_call: .
v_call: TRBV27
clone_size: few
j_call: TRBJ2-6

cdr3_nt: TGTGCCAGCAGTTTAGGAGTTACTCGTGGAAAACTGTTTTTT
cdr3_aa: CASSLGVTRGKLFF
d_call: .
v_call: TRBV27
clone_size: .
j_call: TRBJ1-4

cdr3_nt: TGTGCCAGCGGGGACTTACGGGAAACTAGCTTGTCCTACGAGCAGTACTTC
cdr3_aa: CASGDLRETSLSYEQYF
d_call: .
v_call: TRBV7-2
clone_size: .
j_call: TRBJ2-7

cdr3_nt: TGTGCCAGCAGTGATGATAGCGGGGGGGCCGAGCAGTACTTC
cdr3_aa: CASSDDSGGAEQYF
d_call: TRBD2
v_call: TRBV2
clone_size: .
j_call: TRBJ2-7

cdr3_nt: TGTGCCAGCTGGCTTAGGACTAGCACAGATACGCAGTATTTT
cdr3_aa: CASWLRTSTDTQYF
d_call: .
v_call: TRBV2
clone_size: .
j_call: TRBJ2-3

cdr3_nt: TGTGCCAGCAGCTTAGGGGGGGGAAGAGGGTCTGGAAACACCATATATTTT
cdr3_aa: CASSLGGGRGSGNTIYF
d_call: .
v_call: TRBV7-2
clone_size: .
j_call: TRBJ1-3

cdr3_nt: TGTGCCAGCAGCATGGACAGGTGGGAGCAGTACTTC
cdr3_aa: CASSMDRWEQYF
d_call: TRBD1
v_call: TRBV6-5
clone_size: .
j_call: TRBJ2-7

cdr3_nt: TGCGCCAGCAGCCAAGTTACAGGAGGGAATTCACCCCTCCACTTT
cdr3_aa: CASSQVTGGNSPLHF
d_call: .
v_call: TRBV4-3
clone_size: .
j_call: TRBJ1-6

cdr3_nt: TGTGCCAGCAGTTACTCCGGGACTTCGAGCTCCTACGAGCAGTACTTC
cdr3_aa: CASSYSGTSSSYEQYF
d_call: .
v_call: TRBV6-5
clone_size: .
j_call: TRBJ2-7

cdr3_nt: TGTGCCAGCAGTCCCACAGGGGCTCAAGAGACCCAGTACTTC
cdr3_aa: CASSPTGAQETQYF
d_call: TRBD1
v_call: TRBV28
clone_size: .
j_call: TRBJ2-5

cdr3_nt: TGTGCCAGCAGGGAGAGGACAGGACTCTCCTACGAGCAGTACTTC
cdr3_aa: CASRERTGLSYEQYF
d_call: TRBD1
v_call: TRBV6-5
clone_size: .
j_call: TRBJ2-7

cdr3_nt: TGTGCCAGCGAGGATAGCGGCTATGGCTACACCTTC
cdr3_aa: CASEDSGYGYTF
d_call: .
v_call: TRBV2
clone_size: few
j_call: TRBJ1-2

cdr3_nt: TGTGCCAGCAGTTATCCCAGGGGGCTGGTGAACACTGAAGCTTTCTTT
cdr3_aa: CASSYPRGLVNTEAFF
d_call: TRBD1
v_call: TRBV6-2/TRBV6-3
clone_size: .
j_call: TRBJ1-1

cdr3_nt: TGCGCCAGCGGGACAGGTTTTTCACCCCTCCACTTT
cdr3_aa: CASGTGFSPLHF
d_call: TRBD1
v_call: TRBV10-1
clone_size: .
j_call: TRBJ1-6

cdr3_nt: TGTGCCAGCAGTTACTCCGGTCAATCCTACGAGCAGTACTTC
cdr3_aa: CASSYSGQSYEQYF
d_call: .
v_call: TRBV6-5
clone_size: .
j_call: TRBJ2-7

cdr3_nt: TGTGCCATCAAGCAGGGAAAGGGGGACAATCAGCCCCAGCATTTT
cdr3_aa: CAIKQGKGDNQPQHF
d_call: .
v_call: TRBV10-3
clone_size: .
j_call: TRBJ1-5

cdr3_nt: TGTGCCAGCAGCCAGACAGGGGGCGACTATGGCTACACCTTC
cdr3_aa: CASSQTGGDYGYTF
d_call: TRBD1
v_call: TRBV3-1/TRBV3-2
clone_size: few
j_call: TRBJ1-2

cdr3_nt: TGTGCCAGCAGCACGACAGTCCTTCATATGTATTTT
cdr3_aa: CASSTTVLHMYF
d_call: .
v_call: TRBV7-2
clone_size: .
j_call: TRBJ2-3

cdr3_nt: TGTGCCAGCAGCTTACTAGCGGGGGGGACCGGGGAGCTGTTTTTT
cdr3_aa: CASSLLAGGTGELFF
d_call: TRBD2
v_call: TRBV5-6
clone_size: .
j_call: TRBJ2-2

cdr3_nt: TGTGCCAGCAGCCCTTGGGGGGGGCGGTCATATGGCTACACCTTC
cdr3_aa: CASSPWGGRSYGYTF
d_call: .
v_call: TRBV14
clone_size: .
j_call: TRBJ1-2

cdr3_nt: TGCGCCAGCAGCTTCCTGGGGAGTAGCGGGAGCTATAGCACAGATACGCAGTATTTT
cdr3_aa: CASSFLGSSGSYSTDTQYF
d_call: TRBD2
v_call: TRBV5-1
clone_size: .
j_call: TRBJ2-3